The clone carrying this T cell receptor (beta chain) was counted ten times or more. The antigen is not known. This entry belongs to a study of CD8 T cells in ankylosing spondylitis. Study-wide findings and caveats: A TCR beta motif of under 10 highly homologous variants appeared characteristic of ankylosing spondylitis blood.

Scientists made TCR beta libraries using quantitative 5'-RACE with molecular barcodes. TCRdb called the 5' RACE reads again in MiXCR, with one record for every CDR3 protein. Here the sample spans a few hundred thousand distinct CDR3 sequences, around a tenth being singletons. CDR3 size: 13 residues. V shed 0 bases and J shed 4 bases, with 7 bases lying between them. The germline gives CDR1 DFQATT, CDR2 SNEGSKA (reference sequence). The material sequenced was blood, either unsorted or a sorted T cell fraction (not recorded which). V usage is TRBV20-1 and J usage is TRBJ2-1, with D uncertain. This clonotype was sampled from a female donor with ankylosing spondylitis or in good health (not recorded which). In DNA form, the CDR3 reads TGCAGTGCTAGAGAGGGGTTATACAATGAGCAGTTCTTC. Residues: CSAREGLYNEQFF.